The present entry profiles one TCR beta chain with its context. Antigen specificity is unknown. Indicated time point: persistent/refractory GD, antithyroid drugs over 5 years with positive TRAb. PBMC-derived RNA was used for the TCR library. Doctors identified Graves' disease using the American Thyroid Association guidelines. This sample was included in a study of regulatory T cells in long-lasting Graves disease. Study outcomes and limitations: There were preferences for TRBV28, TRBJ1-2 and TRBJ2-5 in persistent disease. Compared with new cases, persistent Graves' patients showed reduced TCR diversity.

Library construction for TCR beta used iRepertoire HTBI primers and Arm-PCR of CDR3 regions. As processed by the authors: Samples revealed fewer than 65 TRBV and over twelve TRBJ segments. TCRdb re-analysed the multiplex PCR reads in MiXCR, keeping a single row per CDR3 protein. What appears here as the V and J calls and clone size reflects TCRdb's work, not the paper's. The table records 300,000 to 500,000 distinct CDR3 sequences, around 21% of them present only once. Germline-derived CDR1 and CDR2 are DFQATT and SNEGSKA (reference sequence). V was clipped by 5 bases and J by 7 bases, with 12 bases between them. The CDR3 contains 11 residues.

Here the sequenced sample was peripheral blood mononuclear cells (PBMCs), taken when the disease was refractory, from a patient treated with antithyroid drugs. This TCR derives from a female donor with Graves disease. This chain connects TRBV20-1 to TRBJ2-7; D is undetermined. Written as DNA, the CDR3 is TGCAGTGCTTCCTTAACTCAAGAGCAGTACTTC. It translates to CSASLTQEQYF.